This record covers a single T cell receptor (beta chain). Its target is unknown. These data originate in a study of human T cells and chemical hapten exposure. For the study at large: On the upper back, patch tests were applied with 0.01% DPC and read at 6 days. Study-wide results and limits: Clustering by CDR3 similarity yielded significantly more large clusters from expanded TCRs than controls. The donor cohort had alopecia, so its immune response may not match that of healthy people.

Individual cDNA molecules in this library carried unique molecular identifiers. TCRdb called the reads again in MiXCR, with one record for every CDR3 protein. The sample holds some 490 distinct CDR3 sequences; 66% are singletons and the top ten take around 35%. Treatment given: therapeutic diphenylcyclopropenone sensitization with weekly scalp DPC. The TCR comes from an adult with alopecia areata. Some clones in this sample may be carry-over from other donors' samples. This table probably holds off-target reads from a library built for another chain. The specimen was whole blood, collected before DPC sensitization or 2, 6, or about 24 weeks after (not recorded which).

CDR3 loop: CASSLREPPRQFF. CDR3 in DNA: TGTGCCAGCAGTTTAAGGGAACCTCCCAGACAGTTCTTC. The chain recombines TRBV28 with TRBJ2-1; no definite D call. Germline CDR1 MDHEN, CDR2 SYDVKM. V was clipped by 2 bases and J by 13 bases, with 15 bases between them. The CDR3 consists of 13 residues.